This TCR beta chain was recorded in a study of vaccination and CD4 T cells after COVID-19. At the level of the study: Two of the convalescents were Hispanic, and convalescents were six males and four females.

With respect to this clonotype: What it binds is unknown.

Treatment noted: approximately 10-day PBMC culture with coronavirus spike peptide pools or control peptides (ViraFEST assay). Culture proceeded for around 11 days, and CD4+ T cells were then isolated by negative selection. Study findings and constraints: The researchers studied relatively few convalescent patients and omitted early post-infection timepoints.

CD4+ T cells that had been cultured provided DNA sequenced with the Oncomine TCR Beta short-read assay. In this case, cultured CD4+ T cells provided the extracted genomic DNA. From the PCR reads, TCRdb called clonotypes with MiXCR, one entry per CDR3 protein. The sample holds more than 10,000 distinct CDR3 sequences, around 67% seen once. The ends lost 5 bases at V and 1 base at J; junction bases unmatched: 11. The CDR3 extends over 18 amino acids. CDR1 and CDR2 from the germline V gene are SEHNR and FQNEAQ (reference sequence). Sequences were obtained from CD4+ T cells from blood, cultured in vitro. The clonotype comes from a human donor who had recovered from COVID-19. The rearrangement links TRBV7-9 to TRBJ2-2; 9 bases line up with TRBD2. The DNA for the CDR3 is TGTGCCAGCAGCCACCTCGGGGGCGGGAGGGTGAACACCGGGGAGCTGTTTTTT. Translating it yields CASSHLGGGRVNTGELFF.